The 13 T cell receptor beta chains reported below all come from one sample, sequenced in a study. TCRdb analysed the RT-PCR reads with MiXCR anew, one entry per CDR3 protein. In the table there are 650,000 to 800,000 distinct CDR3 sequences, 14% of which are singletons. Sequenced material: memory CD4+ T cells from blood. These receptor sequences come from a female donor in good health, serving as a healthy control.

CDR3 amino acids: CASSDWAATTDTQYF. The CDR3 region has the DNA TGTGCCAGCAGTGATTGGGCGGCTACCACAGATACGCAGTATTTT. The rearrangement uses TRBV25-1 and TRBJ2-3; D remains unclear. The length of the CDR3 is 15 residues. The V gene's germline CDR1 is MGHDK and CDR2 SYGVNS. Trimming took off 3 bases at V and 2 bases at J, with 12 bases between the two ends.

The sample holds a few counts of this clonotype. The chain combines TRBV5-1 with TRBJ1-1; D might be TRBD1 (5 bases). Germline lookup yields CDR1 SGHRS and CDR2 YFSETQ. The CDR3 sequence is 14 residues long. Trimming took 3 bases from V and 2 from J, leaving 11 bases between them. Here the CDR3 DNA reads TGCGCCAGCAGCTGGCGGGGCCCCAACACTGAAGCTTTCTTT. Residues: CASSWRGPNTEAFF.

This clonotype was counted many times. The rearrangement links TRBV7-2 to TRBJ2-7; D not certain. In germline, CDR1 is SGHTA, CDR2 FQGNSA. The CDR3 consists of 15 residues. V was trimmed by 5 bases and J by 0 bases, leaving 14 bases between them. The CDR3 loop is CASSLGRANSYEQYF. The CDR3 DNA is TGTGCCAGCAGCCTCGGACGGGCAAACTCCTACGAGCAGTACTTC.

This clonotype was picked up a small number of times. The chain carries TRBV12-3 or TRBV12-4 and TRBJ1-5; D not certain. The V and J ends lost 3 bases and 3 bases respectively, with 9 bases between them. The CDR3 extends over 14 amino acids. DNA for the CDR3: TGTGCCAGCAGTTTGAGTTCCGACAATCAGCCCCAGCATTTT. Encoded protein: CASSLSSDNQPQHF.

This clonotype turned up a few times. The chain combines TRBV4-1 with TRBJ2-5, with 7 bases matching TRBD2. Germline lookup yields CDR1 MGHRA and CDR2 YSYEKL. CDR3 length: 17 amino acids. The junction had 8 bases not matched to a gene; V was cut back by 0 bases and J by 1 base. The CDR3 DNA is TGCGCCAGCAGCCAAGATTATGGCGGGAGCTTCCAAGAGACCCAGTACTTC. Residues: CASSQDYGGSFQETQYF.

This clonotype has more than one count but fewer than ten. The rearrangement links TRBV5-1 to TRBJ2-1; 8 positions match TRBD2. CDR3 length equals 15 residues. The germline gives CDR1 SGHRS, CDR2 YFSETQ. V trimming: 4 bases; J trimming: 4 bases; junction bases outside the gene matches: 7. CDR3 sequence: CASSPGTSNYNEQFF. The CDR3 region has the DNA TGCGCCAGCAGCCCCGGGACTAGTAATTACAATGAGCAGTTCTTC.

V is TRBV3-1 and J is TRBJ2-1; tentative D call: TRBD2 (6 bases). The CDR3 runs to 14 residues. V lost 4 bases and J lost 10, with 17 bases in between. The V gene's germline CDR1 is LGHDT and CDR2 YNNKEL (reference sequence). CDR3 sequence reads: CASSLSLRESEQFF. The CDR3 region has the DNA TGTGCCAGCAGCCTCTCCCTGCGGGAATCCGAGCAGTTCTTC.

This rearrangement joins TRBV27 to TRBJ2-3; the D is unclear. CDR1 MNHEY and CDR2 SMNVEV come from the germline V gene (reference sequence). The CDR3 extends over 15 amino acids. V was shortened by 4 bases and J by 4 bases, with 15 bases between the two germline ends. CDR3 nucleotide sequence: TGTGCCAGCAGTTCCTTCCTTGGTTCTCCAGATACGCAGTATTTT. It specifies CASSSFLGSPDTQYF.

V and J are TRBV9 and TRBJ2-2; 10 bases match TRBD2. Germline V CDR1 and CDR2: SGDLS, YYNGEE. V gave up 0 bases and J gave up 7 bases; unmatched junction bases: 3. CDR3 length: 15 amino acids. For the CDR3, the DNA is TGTGCCAGCAGCGTAGAAGCGGGAGGGGTCGGGGAGCTGTTTTTT. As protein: CASSVEAGGVGELFF. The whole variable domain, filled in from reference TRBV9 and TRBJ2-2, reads DSGVTQTPKHLITATGQRVTLRCSPRSGDLSVYWYQQSLDQGLQFLIQYYNGEERAKGNILERFSAQQFPDLHSELNLSSLELGDSALYFCASSVEAGGVGELFFGEGSRLTVL.

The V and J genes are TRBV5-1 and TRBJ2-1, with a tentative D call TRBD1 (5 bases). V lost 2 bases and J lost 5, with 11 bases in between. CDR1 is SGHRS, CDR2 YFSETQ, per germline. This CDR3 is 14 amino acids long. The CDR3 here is CASSFMTENNEQFF. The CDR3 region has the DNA TGCGCCAGCAGCTTCATGACAGAAAACAATGAGCAGTTCTTC.

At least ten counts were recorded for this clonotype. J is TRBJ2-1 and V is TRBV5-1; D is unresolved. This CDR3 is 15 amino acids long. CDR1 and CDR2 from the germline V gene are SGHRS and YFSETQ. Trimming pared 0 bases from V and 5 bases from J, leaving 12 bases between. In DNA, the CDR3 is TGCGCCAGCAGCTTGGTAACCCACGAGGACAATGAGCAGTTCTTC. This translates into CASSLVTHEDNEQFF.

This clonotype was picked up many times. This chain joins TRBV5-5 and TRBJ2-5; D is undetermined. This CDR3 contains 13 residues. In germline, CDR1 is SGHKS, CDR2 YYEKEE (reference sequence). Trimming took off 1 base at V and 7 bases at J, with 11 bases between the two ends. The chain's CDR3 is CASSLLRAGTQYF. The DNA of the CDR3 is TGTGCCAGCAGCTTGTTAAGGGCTGGGACCCAGTACTTC. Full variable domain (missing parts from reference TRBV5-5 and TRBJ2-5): DAGVTQSPTHLIKTRGQQVTLRCSPISGHKSVSWYQQVLGQGPQFIFQYYEKEERGRGNFPDRFSARQFPNYSSELNVNALLLGDSALYLCASSLLRAGTQYFGPGTRLLVL.

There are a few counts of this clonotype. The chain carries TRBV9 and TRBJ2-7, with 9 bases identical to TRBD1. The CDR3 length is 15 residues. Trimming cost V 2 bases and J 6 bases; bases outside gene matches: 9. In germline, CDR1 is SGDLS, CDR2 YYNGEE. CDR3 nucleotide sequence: TGTGCCAGCAGCGTCACCGGGACAGGGTACGGCGAGCAGTACTTC. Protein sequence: CASSVTGTGYGEQYF. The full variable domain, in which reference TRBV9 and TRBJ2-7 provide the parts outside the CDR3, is DSGVTQTPKHLITATGQRVTLRCSPRSGDLSVYWYQQSLDQGLQFLIQYYNGEERAKGNILERFSAQQFPDLHSELNLSSLELGDSALYFCASSVTGTGYGEQYFGPGTRLTVT.